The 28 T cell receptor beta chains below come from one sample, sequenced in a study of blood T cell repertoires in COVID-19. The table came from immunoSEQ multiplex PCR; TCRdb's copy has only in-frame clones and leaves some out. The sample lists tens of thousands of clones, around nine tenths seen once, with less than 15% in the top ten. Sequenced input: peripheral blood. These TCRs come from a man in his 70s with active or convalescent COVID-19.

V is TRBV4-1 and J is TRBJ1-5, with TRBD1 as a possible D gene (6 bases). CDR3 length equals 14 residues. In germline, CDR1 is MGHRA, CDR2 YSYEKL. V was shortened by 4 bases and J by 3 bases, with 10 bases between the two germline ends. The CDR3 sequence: CASSPTGLNQPQHF. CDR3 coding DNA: TGCGCCAGCAGCCCGACAGGACTCAATCAGCCCCAGCATTTT.

As DNA, the CDR3 is TGTGCCAGCAAGGTGGGCCAGGGGTATTGGGAGACCCAGTACTTC. This sequence encodes CASKVGQGYWETQYF. The chain has TRBV6-5 and TRBJ2-5; perhaps TRBD1 as D (6 bases). The CDR3 contains 15 residues. V was cut by 7 bases and J by 5 bases, with 20 bases left in between. CDR1 and CDR2 from the germline V gene are MNHEY and SVGAGI.

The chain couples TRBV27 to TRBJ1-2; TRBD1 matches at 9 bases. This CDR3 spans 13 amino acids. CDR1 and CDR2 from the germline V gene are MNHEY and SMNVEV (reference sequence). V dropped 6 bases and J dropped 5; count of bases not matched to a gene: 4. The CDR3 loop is CASRSGTGYGYTF. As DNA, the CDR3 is TGTGCCAGCAGATCGGGGACAGGGTATGGCTACACCTTC.

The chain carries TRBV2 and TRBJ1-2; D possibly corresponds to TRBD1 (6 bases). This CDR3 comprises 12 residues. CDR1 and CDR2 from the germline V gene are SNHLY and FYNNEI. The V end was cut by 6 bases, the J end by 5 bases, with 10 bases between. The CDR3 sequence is CASSVQGYGYTF. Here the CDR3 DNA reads TGTGCCAGCAGCGTTCAGGGGTATGGCTACACCTTC. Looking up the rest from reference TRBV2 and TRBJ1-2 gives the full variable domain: EPEVTQTPSHQVTQMGQEVILRCVPISNHLYFYWYRQILGQKVEFLVSFYNNEISEKSEIFDDQFSVERPDGSNFTLKIRSTKLEDSAMYFCASSVQGYGYTFGSGTRLTVV.

The CDR3 DNA sequence: TGTGCCAGTAGTATCTCGACAGGGCGGGGCACTGAAGCTTTCTTT. Protein: CASSISTGRGTEAFF. The chain employs TRBV19 and TRBJ1-1, with 7 bases that match TRBD1. This CDR3 spans 15 amino acids. V shed 3 bases and J 4 bases; nucleotides not matched to a gene: 8. Germline CDR1 LNHDA, CDR2 SQIVND (reference sequence).

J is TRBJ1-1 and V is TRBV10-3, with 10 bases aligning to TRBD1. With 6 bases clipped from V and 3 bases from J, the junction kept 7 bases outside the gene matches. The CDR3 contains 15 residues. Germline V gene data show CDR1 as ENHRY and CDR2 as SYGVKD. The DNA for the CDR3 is TGTGCCATCAGGAACGACAGGGGGCGGGACACTGAAGCTTTCTTT. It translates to CAIRNDRGRDTEAFF.

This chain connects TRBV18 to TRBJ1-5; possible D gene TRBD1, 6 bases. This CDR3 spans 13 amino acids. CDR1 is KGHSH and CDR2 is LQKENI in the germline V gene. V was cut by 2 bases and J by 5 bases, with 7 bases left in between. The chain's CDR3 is CASSPRTDQPQHF. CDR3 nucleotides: TGTGCCAGCTCACCAAGGACAGATCAGCCCCAGCATTTT. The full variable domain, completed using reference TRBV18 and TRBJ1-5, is NAGVMQNPRHLVRRRGQEARLRCSPMKGHSHVYWYRQLPEEGLKFMVYLQKENIIDESGMPKERFSAEFPKEGPSILRIQQVVRGDSAAYFCASSPRTDQPQHFGDGTRLSIL.

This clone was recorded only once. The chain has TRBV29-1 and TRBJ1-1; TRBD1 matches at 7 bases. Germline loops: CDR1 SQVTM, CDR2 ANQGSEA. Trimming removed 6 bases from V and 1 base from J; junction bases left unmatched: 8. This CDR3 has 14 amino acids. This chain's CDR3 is CSVLTGRRNTEAFF. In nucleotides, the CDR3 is TGCAGCGTCCTGACAGGGCGACGGAACACTGAAGCTTTCTTT.

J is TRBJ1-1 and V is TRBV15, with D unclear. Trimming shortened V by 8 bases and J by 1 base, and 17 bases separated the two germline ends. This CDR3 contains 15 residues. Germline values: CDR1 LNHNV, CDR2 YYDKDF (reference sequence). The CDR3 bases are TGTGCCACCGAAGTCCGGAGACGCCCGAACACTGAAGCTTTCTTT. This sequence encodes CATEVRRRPNTEAFF.

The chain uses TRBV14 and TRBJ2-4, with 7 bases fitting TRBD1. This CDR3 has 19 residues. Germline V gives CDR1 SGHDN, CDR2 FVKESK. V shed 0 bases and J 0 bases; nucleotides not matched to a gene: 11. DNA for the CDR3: TGTGCCAGCAGCCAAGAGGGATACCGACAGGGTTTAGCCAAAAACATTCAGTACTTC. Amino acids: CASSQEGYRQGLAKNIQYF.

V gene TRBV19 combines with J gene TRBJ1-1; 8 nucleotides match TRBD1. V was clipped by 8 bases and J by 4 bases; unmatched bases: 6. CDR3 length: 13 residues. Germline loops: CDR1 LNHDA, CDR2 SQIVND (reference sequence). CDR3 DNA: TGTGCCAGTCGGCAAACAGGGGGCACTGAAGCTTTCTTT. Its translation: CASRQTGGTEAFF. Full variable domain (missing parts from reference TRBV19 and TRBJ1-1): DGGITQSPKYLFRKEGQNVTLSCEQNLNHDAMYWYRQDPGQGLRLIYYSQIVNDFQKGDIAEGYSVSREKKESFPLTVTSAQKNPTAFYLCASRQTGGTEAFFGQGTRLTVV.

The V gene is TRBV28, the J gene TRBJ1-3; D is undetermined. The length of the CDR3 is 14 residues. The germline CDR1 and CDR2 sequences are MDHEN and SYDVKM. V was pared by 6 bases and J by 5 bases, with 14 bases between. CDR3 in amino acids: CASSLLTRRNTIYF. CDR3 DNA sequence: TGTGCCAGCAGCCTCCTGACGCGGCGAAACACCATATATTTT.

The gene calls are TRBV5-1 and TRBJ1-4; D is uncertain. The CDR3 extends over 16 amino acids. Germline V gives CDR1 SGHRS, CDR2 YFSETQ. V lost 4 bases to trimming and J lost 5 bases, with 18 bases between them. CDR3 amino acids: CASSPTSTVWNEKLFF. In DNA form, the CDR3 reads TGCGCCAGCAGCCCTACTAGTACAGTTTGGAATGAAAAACTGTTTTTT.

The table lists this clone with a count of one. CDR3 sequence: CASSHPGQYGYTF. As DNA, the CDR3 is TGCGCCAGCAGCCACCCCGGACAGTATGGCTACACCTTC. The chain is built from TRBV4-1 and TRBJ1-2; TRBD1 is a possible D gene (6 bases). Germline assignment: CDR1 MGHRA and CDR2 YSYEKL. The V end was cut by 3 bases, the J end by 5 bases, with 10 bases between. The CDR3 sequence is 13 residues long.

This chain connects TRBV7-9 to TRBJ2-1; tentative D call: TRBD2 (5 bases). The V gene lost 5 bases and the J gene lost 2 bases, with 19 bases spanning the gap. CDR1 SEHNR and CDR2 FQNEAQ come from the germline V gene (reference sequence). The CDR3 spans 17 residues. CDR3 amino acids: CASSHLGPRGPYNEQFF. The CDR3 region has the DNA TGTGCCAGCAGCCACCTAGGGCCTCGGGGTCCCTACAATGAGCAGTTCTTC.

CDR3 bases: TGTGCCAGCTCACCACCCACAGGGTTAGCTGCCCTCCACTTT. As protein: CASSPPTGLAALHF. The chain employs TRBV18 and TRBJ1-6; a weak D match, TRBD1 (6 bases). V lost 0 bases to trimming and J lost 14 bases, with 14 bases between them. The CDR3 length is 14 residues. Germline loops: CDR1 KGHSH, CDR2 LQKENI.

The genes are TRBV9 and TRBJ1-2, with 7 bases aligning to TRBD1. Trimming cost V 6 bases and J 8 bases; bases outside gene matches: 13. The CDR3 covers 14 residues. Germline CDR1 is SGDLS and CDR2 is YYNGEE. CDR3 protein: CASTIYEGAGGYTF. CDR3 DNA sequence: TGTGCCAGCACCATATACGAGGGGGCTGGAGGCTACACCTTC. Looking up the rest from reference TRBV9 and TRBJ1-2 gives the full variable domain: DSGVTQTPKHLITATGQRVTLRCSPRSGDLSVYWYQQSLDQGLQFLIQYYNGEERAKGNILERFSAQQFPDLHSELNLSSLELGDSALYFCASTIYEGAGGYTFGSGTRLTVV.

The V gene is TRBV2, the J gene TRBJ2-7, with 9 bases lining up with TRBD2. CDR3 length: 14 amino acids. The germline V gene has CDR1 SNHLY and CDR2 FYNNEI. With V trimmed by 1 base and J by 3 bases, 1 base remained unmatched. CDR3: CASSEGTSVYEQYF. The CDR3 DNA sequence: TGTGCCAGCAGTGAAGGGACTAGCGTCTACGAGCAGTACTTC.

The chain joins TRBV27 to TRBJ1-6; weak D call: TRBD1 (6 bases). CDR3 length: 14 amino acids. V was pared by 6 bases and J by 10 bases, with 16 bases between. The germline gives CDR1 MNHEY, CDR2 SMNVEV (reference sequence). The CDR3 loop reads CASSPRDNRSPLHF. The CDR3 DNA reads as TGTGCCAGCAGCCCAAGGGACAATAGATCACCCCTCCACTTT.

The DNA for the CDR3 is TGTGCCAGCAGTTACTCACAGGGATCGAGTCAGCCCCAGCATTTT. Its protein is CASSYSQGSSQPQHF. The chain recombines TRBV6-5 with TRBJ1-5, with a possible D match to TRBD1 (6 bases). Germline V gives CDR1 MNHEY, CDR2 SVGAGI. The CDR3 consists of 15 residues. V lost 0 bases, J lost 6 bases, and 12 bases lay in between.

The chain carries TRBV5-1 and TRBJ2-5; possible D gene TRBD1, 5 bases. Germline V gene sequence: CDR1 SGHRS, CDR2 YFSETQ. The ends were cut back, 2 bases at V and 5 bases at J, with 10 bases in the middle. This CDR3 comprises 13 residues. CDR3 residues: CASSFGSGETQYF. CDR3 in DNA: TGCGCCAGCAGCTTCGGTTCAGGGGAGACCCAGTACTTC.

CDR3 region: CASTTGTFGYTF. CDR3 DNA: TGTGCCAGCACGACAGGGACCTTTGGCTACACCTTC. V usage is TRBV12-3 or TRBV12-4 and J usage is TRBJ1-2; TRBD1 matches at 7 bases. The CDR3 contains 12 residues. With 7 bases clipped from V and 7 bases from J, the junction kept 6 bases outside the gene matches.

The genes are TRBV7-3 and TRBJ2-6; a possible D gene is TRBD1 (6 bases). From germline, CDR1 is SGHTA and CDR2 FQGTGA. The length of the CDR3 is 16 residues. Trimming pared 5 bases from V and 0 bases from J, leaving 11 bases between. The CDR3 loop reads CASSHQGTSGANVLTF. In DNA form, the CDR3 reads TGTGCCAGCAGCCATCAGGGGACCTCTGGGGCCAACGTCCTGACTTTC. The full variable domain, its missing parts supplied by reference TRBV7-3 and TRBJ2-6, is GAGVSQTPSNKVTEKGKYVELRCDPISGHTALYWYRQSLGQGPEFLIYFQGTGAADDSGLPNDRFFAVRPEGSVSTLKIQRTERGDSAVYLCASSHQGTSGANVLTFGAGSRLTVL.

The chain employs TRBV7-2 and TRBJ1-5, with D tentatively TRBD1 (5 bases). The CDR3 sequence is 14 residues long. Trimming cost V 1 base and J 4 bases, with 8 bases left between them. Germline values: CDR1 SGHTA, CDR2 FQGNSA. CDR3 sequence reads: CASSLVQGNQPQHF. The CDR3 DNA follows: TGTGCCAGCAGCTTAGTCCAGGGAAATCAGCCCCAGCATTTT.

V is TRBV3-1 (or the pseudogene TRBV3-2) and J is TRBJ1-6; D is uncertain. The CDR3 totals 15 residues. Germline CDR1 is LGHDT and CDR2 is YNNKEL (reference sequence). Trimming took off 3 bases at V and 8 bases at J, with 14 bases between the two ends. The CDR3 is CASSHLRELDSPLHF. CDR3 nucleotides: TGTGCCAGCAGCCACCTGCGGGAATTGGATTCACCCCTCCACTTT.

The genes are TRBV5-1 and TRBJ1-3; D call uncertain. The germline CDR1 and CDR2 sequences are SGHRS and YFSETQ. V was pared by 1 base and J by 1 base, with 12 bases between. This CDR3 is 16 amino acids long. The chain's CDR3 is CASSLFGGQSGNTIYF. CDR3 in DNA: TGCGCCAGCAGCTTGTTCGGCGGCCAGTCTGGAAACACCATATATTTT.

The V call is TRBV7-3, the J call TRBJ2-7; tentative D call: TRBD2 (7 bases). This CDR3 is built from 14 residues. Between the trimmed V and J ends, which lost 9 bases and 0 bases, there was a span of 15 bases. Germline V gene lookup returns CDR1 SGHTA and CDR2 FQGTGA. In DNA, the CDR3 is TGTGCCAGTGCAAAAGGGGGGGACTCCTACGAGCAGTACTTC. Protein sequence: CASAKGGDSYEQYF. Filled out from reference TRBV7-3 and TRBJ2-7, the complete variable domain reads GAGVSQTPSNKVTEKGKYVELRCDPISGHTALYWYRQSLGQGPEFLIYFQGTGAADDSGLPNDRFFAVRPEGSVSTLKIQRTERGDSAVYLCASAKGGDSYEQYFGPGTRLTVT.

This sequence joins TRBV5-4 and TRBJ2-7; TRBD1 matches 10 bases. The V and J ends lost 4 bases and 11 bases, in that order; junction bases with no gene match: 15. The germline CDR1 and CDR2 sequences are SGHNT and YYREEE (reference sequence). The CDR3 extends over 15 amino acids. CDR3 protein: CASSPSGTGAIREYF. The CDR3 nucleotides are TGTGCCAGCAGCCCCTCCGGGACAGGGGCAATAAGGGAGTACTTC.